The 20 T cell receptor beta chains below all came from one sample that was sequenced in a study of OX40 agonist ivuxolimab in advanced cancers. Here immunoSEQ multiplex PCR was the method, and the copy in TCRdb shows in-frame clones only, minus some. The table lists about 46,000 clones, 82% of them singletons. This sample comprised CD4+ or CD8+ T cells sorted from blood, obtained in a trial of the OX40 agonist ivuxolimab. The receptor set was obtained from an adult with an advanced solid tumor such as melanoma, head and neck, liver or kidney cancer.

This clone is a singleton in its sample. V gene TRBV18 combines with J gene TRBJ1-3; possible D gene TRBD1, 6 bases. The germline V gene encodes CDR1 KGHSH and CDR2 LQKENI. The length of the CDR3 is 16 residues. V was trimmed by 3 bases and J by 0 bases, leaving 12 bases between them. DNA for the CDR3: TGTGCCAGCTCACCCCCGGGGGGCAACTCTGGAAACACCATATATTTT. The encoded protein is CASSPPGGNSGNTIYF.

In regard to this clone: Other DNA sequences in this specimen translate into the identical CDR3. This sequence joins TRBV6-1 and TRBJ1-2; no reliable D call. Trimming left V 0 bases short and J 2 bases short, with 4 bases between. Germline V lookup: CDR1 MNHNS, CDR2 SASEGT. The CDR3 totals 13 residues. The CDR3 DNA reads TGTGCCAGCAGTGAAGCAGGGAACTATGGCTACACCTTC. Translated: CASSEAGNYGYTF.

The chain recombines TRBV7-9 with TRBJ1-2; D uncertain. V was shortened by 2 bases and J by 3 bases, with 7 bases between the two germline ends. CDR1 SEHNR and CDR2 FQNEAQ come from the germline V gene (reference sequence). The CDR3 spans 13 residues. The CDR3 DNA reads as TGTGCCAGCAGCTTAAGTCTAGACTATGGCTACACCTTC. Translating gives CASSLSLDYGYTF.

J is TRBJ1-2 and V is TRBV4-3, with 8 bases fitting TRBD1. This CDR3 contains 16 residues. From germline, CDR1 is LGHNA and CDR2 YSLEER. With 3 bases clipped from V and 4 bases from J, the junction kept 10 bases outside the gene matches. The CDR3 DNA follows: TGCGCCAGCAGCCATATATCAGGGGGCGCGAGCTATGGCTACACCTTC. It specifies CASSHISGGASYGYTF.

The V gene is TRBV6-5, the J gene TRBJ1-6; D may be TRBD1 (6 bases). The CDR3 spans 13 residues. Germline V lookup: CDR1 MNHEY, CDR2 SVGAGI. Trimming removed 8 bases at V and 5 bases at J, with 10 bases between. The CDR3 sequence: CASARDNNSPLHF. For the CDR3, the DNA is TGTGCCAGCGCCCGGGACAATAATTCACCCCTCCACTTT.

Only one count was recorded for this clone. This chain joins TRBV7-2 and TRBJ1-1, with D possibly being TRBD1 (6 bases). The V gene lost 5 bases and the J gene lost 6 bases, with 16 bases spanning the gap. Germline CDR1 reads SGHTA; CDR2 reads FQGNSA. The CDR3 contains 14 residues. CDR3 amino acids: CASSTTKGVPEAFF. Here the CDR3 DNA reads TGTGCCAGCAGCACAACGAAGGGGGTACCTGAAGCTTTCTTT.

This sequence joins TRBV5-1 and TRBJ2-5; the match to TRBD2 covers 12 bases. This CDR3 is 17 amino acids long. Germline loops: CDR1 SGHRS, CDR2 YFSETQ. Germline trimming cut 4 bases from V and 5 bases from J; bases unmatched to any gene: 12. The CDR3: CASSLLGLAGTGETQYF. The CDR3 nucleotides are TGCGCCAGCAGCCTTTTAGGACTAGCGGGGACCGGGGAGACCCAGTACTTC.

The CDR3 sequence is CASSHRQGGRTDTQYF. As DNA, the CDR3 is TGTGCCAGCAGCCATCGACAGGGGGGTCGCACAGATACGCAGTATTTT. The chain combines TRBV11-3 with TRBJ2-3, with TRBD1 matching over 9 bases. V gave up 5 bases and J gave up 1 base; unmatched junction bases: 7. The germline gives CDR1 SGHNT, CDR2 YENEEA. CDR3 length equals 16 residues.

The CDR3 reads CASSREGRETQYF. Written as DNA, the CDR3 is TGCGCCAGCAGTCGGGAAGGGCGAGAGACCCAGTACTTC. The chain employs TRBV5-1 and TRBJ2-5; D may be TRBD2 (5 bases). This CDR3 comprises 13 residues. Trimming removed 5 bases at V and 4 bases at J, with 12 bases between. Germline V gene lookup returns CDR1 SGHRS and CDR2 YFSETQ.

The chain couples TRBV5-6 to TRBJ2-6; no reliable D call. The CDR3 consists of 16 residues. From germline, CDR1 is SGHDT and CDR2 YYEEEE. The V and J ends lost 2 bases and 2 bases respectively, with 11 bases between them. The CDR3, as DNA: TGTGCCAGCAGCTTAGTTCAGGAAGCTGGGGCCAACGTCCTGACTTTC. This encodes CASSLVQEAGANVLTF.

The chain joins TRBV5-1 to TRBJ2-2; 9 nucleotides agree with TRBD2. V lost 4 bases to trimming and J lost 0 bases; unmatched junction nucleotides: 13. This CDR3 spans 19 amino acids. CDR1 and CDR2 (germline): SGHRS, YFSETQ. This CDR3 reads CASSPLAPASGTNTGELFF. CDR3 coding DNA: TGCGCCAGCAGCCCCCTAGCCCCCGCTAGCGGGACGAACACCGGGGAGCTGTTTTTT. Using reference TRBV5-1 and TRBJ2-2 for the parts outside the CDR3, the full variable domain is KAGVTQTPRYLIKTRGQQVTLSCSPISGHRSVSWYQQTPGQGLQFLFEYFSETQRNKGNFPGRFSGRQFSNSRSEMNVSTLELGDSALYLCASSPLAPASGTNTGELFFGEGSRLTVL.

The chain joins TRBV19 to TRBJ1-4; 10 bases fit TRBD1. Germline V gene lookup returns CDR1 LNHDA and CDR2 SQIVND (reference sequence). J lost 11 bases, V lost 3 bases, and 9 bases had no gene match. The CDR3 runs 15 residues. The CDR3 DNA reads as TGTGCCAGTAGTATCGGGACAGGGGTGCAGGGGAAACTGTTTTTT. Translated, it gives CASSIGTGVQGKLFF.

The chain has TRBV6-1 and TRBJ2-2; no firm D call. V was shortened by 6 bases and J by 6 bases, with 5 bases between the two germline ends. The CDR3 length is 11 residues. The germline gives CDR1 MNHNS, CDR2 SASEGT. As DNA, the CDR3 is TGTGCCAGCAGGGTTCCCGGGGAGCTGTTTTTT. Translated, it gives CASRVPGELFF.

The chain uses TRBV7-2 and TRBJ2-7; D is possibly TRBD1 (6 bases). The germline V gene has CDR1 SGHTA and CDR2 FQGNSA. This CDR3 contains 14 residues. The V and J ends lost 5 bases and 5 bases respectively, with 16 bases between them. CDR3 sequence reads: CASSPIQGPHEQYF. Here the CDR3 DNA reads TGTGCCAGCAGCCCTATACAGGGTCCCCACGAGCAGTACTTC.

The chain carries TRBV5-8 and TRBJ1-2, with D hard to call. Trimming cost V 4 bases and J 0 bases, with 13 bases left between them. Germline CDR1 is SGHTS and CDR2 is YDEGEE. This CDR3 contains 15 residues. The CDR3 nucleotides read TGTGCCAGCAGCCACCGCAGTCTTTCTAACTATGGCTACACCTTC. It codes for CASSHRSLSNYGYTF.

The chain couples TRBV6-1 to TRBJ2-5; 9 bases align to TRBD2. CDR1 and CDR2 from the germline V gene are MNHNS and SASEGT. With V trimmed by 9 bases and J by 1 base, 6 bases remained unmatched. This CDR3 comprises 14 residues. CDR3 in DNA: TGTGCCAGTTCCCAGCGGGGGGCCCAAGAGACCCAGTACTTC. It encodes CASSQRGAQETQYF.

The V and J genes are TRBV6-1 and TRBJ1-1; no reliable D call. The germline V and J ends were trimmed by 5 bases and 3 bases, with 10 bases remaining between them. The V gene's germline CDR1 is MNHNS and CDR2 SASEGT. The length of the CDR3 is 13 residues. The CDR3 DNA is TGTGCCAGCAGTCCCGATACTCACACTGAAGCTTTCTTT. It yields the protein CASSPDTHTEAFF.

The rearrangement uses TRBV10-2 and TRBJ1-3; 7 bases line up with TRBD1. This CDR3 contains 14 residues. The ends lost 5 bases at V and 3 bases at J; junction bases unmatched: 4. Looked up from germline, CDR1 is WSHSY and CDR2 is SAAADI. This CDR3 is CASSRGQDGNTIYF. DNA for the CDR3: TGCGCCAGCAGTCGAGGACAGGATGGAAACACCATATATTTT.

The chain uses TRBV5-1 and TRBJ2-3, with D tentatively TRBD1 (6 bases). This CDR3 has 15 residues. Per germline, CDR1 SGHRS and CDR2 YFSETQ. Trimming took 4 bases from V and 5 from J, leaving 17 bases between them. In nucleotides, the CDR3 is TGCGCCAGCAGCAAGCAGGGGATTAGTAGAGATACGCAGTATTTT. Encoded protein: CASSKQGISRDTQYF.

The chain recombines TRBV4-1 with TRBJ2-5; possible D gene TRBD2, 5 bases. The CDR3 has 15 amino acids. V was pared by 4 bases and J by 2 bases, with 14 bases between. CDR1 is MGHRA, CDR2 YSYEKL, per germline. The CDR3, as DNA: TGCGCCAGCAGCCGACCGGGGATAGCGCAAGAGACCCAGTACTTC. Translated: CASSRPGIAQETQYF.